The text below deals with one T cell receptor beta chain. The antigen is undetermined. Trimming shortened V by 4 bases and J by 2 bases, and 11 bases separated the two germline ends. The V gene's germline CDR1 is GTSNPN and CDR2 SVGIG (reference sequence). The CDR3 loop spans 13 amino acids. These data are taken from a study of PD-1 blockade in classical Hodgkin lymphoma. As for the study in general: Intravenous delivery of nivolumab at 3 mg/kg to patients occurred every 2 weeks. Study-level results: Patients excluded were those beginning nivolumab under 1 year after ASCT. Patients newly diagnosed and complete responders had comparable baseline diversity.

Each patient experienced a relapse that followed autologous stem cell transplantation, and brentuximab vedotin exposure varied. The assay was immunoSEQ multiplex PCR, and TCRdb's table has in-frame clones only and misses some. The sample records roughly 60,000 clones, more than 70% being singletons. This rearrangement joins TRBV30 to TRBJ1-1; tentatively, D is TRBD1 (6 bases). The sample was peripheral blood mononuclear cells (PBMCs), taken before the second cycle of nivolumab. This receptor was obtained from a human donor with classical Hodgkin lymphoma. CDR3 nucleotide sequence: TGTGCCTGGACGGGACACCTAAACACTGAAGCTTTCTTT. Residues: CAWTGHLNTEAFF.